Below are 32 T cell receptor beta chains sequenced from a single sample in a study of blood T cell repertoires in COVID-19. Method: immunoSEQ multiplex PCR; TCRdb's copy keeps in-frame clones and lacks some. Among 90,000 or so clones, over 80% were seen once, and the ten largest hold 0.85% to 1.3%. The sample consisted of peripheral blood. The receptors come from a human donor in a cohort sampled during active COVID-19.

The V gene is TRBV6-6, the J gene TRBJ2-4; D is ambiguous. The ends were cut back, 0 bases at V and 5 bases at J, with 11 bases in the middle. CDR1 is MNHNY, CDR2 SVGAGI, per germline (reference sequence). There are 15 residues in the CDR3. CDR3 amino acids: CASSYSGRSENIQYF. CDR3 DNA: TGTGCCAGCAGTTACTCGGGCAGATCTGAAAACATTCAGTACTTC.

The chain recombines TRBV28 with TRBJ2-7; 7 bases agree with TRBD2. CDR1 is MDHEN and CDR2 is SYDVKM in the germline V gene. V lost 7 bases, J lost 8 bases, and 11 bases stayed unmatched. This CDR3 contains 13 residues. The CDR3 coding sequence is TGTGCCAGCACCTTAGGCGGGAGTGGCAAGCAGTACTTC. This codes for CASTLGGSGKQYF.

CDR3: CASSSTGSPGNTIYF. For the CDR3, the DNA is TGTGCCAGCAGTTCAACAGGGTCTCCTGGAAACACCATATATTTT. V and J are TRBV7-3 and TRBJ1-3; maybe TRBD1 (6 bases). The CDR3 is made up of 15 amino acids. Trimming pared 6 bases from V and 2 bases from J, leaving 14 bases between. Germline V gives CDR1 SGHTA, CDR2 FQGTGA.

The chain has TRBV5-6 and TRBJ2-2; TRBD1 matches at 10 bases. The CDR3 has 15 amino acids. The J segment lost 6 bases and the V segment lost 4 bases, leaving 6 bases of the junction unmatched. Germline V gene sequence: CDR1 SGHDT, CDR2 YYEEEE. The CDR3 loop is CASSPDRGYAGELFF. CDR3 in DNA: TGTGCCAGCAGCCCGGACAGGGGGTATGCCGGGGAGCTGTTTTTT.

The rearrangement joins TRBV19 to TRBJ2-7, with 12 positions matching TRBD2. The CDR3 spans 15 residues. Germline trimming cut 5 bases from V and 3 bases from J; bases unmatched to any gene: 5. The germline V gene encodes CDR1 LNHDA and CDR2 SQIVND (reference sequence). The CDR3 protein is CASSALAGGDYEQYF. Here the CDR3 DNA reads TGTGCCAGTAGTGCCCTAGCGGGAGGGGACTACGAGCAGTACTTC. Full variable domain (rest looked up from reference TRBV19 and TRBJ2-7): DGGITQSPKYLFRKEGQNVTLSCEQNLNHDAMYWYRQDPGQGLRLIYYSQIVNDFQKGDIAEGYSVSREKKESFPLTVTSAQKNPTAFYLCASSALAGGDYEQYFGPGTRLTVT.

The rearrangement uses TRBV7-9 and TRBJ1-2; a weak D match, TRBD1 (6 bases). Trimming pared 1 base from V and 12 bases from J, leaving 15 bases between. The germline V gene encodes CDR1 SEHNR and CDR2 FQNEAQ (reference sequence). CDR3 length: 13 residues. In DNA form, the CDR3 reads TGTGCCAGCAGCTTAGACGGGGACATCGGAAACACCTTC. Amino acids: CASSLDGDIGNTF.

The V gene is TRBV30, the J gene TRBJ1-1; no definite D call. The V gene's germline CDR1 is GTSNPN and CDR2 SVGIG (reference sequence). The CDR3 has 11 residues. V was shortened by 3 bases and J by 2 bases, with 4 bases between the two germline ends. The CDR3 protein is CAWSLNTEAFF. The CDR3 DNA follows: TGTGCCTGGAGCCTCAACACTGAAGCTTTCTTT.

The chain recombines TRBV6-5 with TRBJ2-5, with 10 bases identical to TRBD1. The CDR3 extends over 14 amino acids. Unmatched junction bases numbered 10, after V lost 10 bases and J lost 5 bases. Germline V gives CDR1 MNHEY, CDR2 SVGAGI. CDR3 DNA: TGTGCCACACCCCGACAGGGGGCGGAGGAGACCCAGTACTTC. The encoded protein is CATPRQGAEETQYF.

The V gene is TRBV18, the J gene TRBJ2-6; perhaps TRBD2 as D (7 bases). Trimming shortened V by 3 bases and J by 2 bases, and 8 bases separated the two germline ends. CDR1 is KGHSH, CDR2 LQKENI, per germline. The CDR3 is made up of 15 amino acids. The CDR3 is CASSPGGPGANVLTF. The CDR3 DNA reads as TGTGCCAGCTCACCGGGGGGGCCTGGGGCCAACGTCCTGACTTTC.

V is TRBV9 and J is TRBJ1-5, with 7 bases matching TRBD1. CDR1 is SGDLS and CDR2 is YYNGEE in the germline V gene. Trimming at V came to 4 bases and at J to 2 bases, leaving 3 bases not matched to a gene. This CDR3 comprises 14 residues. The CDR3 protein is CASSFGTGNQPQHF. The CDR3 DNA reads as TGTGCCAGCAGCTTCGGGACAGGCAATCAGCCCCAGCATTTT.

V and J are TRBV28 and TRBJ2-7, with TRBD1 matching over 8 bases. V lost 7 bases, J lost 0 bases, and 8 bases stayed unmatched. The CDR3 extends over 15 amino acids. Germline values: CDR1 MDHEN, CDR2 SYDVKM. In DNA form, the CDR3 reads TGTGCCAGCACCCTCAGGACAGGGTACTCCTACGAGCAGTACTTC. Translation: CASTLRTGYSYEQYF. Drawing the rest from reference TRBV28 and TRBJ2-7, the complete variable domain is DVKVTQSSRYLVKRTGEKVFLECVQDMDHENMFWYRQDPGLGLRLIYFSYDVKMKEKGDIPEGYSVSREKKERFSLILESASTNQTSMYLCASTLRTGYSYEQYFGPGTRLTVT.

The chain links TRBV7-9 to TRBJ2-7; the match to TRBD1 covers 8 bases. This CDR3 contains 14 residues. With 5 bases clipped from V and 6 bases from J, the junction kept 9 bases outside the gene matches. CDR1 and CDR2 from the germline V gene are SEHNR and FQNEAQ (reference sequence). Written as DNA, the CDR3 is TGTGCCAGCAGCCACCCACAGGGGGTCGGCGAGCAGTACTTC. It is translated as CASSHPQGVGEQYF.

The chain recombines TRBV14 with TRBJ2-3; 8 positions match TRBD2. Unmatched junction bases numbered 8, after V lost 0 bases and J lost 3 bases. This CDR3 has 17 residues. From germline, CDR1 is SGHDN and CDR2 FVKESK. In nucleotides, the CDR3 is TGTGCCAGCAGCCAAGATCCTTCGGGACTAGGAACAGATACGCAGTATTTT. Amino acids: CASSQDPSGLGTDTQYF.

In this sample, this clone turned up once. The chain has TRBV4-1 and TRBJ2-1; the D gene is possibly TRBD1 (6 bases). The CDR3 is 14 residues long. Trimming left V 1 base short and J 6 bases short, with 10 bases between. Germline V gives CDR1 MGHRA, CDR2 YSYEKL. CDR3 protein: CASSQGTAFNEQFF. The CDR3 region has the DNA TGCGCCAGCAGCCAAGGGACAGCTTTCAATGAGCAGTTCTTC.

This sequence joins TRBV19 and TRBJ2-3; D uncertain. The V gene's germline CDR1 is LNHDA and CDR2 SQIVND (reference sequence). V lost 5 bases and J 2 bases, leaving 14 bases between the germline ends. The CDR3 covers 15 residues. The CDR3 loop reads CASSGQMVFTDTQYF. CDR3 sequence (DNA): TGTGCCAGTAGTGGCCAGATGGTTTTCACAGATACGCAGTATTTT.

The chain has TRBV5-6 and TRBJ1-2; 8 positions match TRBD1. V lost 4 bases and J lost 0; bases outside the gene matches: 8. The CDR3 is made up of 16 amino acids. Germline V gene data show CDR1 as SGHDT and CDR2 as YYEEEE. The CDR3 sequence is CASSLPPGQANYGYTF. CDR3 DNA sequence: TGTGCCAGCAGCCTACCCCCGGGACAGGCTAACTATGGCTACACCTTC.

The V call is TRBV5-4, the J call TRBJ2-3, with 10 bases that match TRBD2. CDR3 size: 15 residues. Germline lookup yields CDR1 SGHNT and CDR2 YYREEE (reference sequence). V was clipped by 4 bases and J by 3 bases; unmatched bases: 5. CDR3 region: CASSGSGRGTDTQYF. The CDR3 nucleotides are TGTGCCAGCAGCGGAAGCGGGAGGGGAACAGATACGCAGTATTTT.

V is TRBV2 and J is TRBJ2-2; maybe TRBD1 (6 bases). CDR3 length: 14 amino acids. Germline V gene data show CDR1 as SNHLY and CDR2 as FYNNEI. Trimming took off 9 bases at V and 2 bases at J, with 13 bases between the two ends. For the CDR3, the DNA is TGTGCCAGAGCCGGGACACTTAACACCGGGGAGCTGTTTTTT. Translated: CARAGTLNTGELFF.

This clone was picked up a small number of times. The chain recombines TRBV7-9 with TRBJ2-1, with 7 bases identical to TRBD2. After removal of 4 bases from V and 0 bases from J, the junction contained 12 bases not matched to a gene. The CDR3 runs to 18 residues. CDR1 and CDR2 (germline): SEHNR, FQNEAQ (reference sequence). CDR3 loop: CASSSRTRGSSSYNEQFF. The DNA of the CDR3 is TGTGCCAGCAGCTCCCGGACTAGGGGCTCAAGCTCCTACAATGAGCAGTTCTTC.

The CDR3 region is CASWTGVGELFF. DNA for the CDR3: TGTGCCAGCTGGACAGGGGTCGGGGAGCTGTTTTTT. This chain joins TRBV19 and TRBJ2-2; 9 nucleotides align to TRBD1. With V trimmed by 9 bases and J by 7 bases, 3 bases remained unmatched. Germline lookup yields CDR1 LNHDA and CDR2 SQIVND (reference sequence). The CDR3 spans 12 residues.

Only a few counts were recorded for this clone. CDR3 in amino acids: CASSLLAGGSYEQYF. In nucleotides, the CDR3 is TGTGCCAGCAGTTTACTAGCGGGGGGCTCCTACGAGCAGTACTTC. This chain connects TRBV28 to TRBJ2-7; TRBD2 matches 11 bases. Germline lookup yields CDR1 MDHEN and CDR2 SYDVKM. CDR3 length: 15 residues. J gave up 0 bases and V 2 bases, and 0 bases lay outside the gene matches.

The chain's CDR3 is CAGGGLGREQYF. CDR3 bases: TGTGCCGGTGGGGGACTAGGGAGGGAGCAGTACTTC. The rearrangement uses TRBV28 and TRBJ2-7; 8 bases line up with TRBD2. From germline, CDR1 is MDHEN and CDR2 SYDVKM. The length of the CDR3 is 12 residues. The J segment lost 7 bases and the V segment lost 11 bases, leaving 10 bases of the junction unmatched.

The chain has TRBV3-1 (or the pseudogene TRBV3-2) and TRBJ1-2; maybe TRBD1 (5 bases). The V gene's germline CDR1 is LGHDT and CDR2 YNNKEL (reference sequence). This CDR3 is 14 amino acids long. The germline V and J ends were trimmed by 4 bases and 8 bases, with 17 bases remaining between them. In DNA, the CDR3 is TGTGCCAGCAGCCCCCTAACAGGCTTCGGGGGCTACACCTTC. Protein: CASSPLTGFGGYTF.

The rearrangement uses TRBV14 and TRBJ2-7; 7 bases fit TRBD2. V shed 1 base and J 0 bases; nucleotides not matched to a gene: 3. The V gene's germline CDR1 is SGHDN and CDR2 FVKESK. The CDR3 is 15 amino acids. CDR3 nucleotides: TGTGCCAGCAGCCAAGGGAGACTAGCCTCCTACGAGCAGTACTTC. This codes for CASSQGRLASYEQYF.

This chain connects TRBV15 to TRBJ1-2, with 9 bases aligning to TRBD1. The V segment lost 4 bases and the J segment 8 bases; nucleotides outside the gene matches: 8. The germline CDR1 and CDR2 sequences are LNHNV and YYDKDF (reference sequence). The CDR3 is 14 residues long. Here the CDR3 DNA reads TGTGCCACCAGCACGAGAACGACAGGGGGAGGCTACACCTTC. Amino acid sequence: CATSTRTTGGGYTF.

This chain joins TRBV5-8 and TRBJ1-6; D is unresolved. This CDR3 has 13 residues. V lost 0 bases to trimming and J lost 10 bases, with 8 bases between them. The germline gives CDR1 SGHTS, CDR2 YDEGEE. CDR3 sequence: CASSLGRGSPLHF. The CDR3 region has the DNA TGTGCCAGCAGCTTGGGTCGGGGATCACCCCTCCACTTT.

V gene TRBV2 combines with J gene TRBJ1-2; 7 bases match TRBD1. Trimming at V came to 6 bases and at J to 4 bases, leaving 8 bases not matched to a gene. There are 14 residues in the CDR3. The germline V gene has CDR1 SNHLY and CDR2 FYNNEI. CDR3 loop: CASSTRGKIYGYTF. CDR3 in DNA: TGTGCCAGCAGCACCAGGGGGAAGATCTATGGCTACACCTTC.

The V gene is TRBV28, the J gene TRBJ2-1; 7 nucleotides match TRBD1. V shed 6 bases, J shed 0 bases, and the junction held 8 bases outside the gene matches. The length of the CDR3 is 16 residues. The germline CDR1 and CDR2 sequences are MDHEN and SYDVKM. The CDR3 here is CASREGTASSYNEQFF. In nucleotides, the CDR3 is TGTGCCAGCAGAGAAGGGACAGCCAGCTCCTACAATGAGCAGTTCTTC.

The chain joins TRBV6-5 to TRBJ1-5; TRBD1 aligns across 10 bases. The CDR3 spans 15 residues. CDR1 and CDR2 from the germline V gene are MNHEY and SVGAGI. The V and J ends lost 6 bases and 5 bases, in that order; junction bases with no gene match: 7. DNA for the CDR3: TGTGCCAGCAGAGCCTCCGGGACAGGGGATCAGCCCCAGCATTTT. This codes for CASRASGTGDQPQHF.

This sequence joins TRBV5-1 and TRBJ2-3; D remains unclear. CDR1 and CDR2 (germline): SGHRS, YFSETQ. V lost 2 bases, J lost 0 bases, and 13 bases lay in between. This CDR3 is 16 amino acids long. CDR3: CASSFLGMTSTDTQYF. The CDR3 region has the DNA TGCGCCAGCAGCTTCCTCGGAATGACTAGCACAGATACGCAGTATTTT.

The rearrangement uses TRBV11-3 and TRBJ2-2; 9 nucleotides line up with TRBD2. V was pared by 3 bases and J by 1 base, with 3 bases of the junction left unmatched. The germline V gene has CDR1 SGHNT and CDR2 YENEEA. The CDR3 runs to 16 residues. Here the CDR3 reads CASSFTAGGNTGELFF. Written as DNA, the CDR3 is TGTGCCAGCAGCTTCACAGCGGGAGGGAACACCGGGGAGCTGTTTTTT. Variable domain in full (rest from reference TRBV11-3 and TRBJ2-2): EAGVVQSPRYKIIEKKQPVAFWCNPISGHNTLYWYLQNLGQGPELLIRYENEEAVDDSQLPKDRFSAERLKGVDSTLKIQPAELGDSAVYLCASSFTAGGNTGELFFGEGSRLTVL.

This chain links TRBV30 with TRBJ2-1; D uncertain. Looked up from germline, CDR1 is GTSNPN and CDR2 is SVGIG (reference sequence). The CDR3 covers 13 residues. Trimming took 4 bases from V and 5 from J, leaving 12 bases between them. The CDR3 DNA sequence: TGTGCCTGGAAATTGAGGATCGACAATGAGCAGTTCTTC. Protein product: CAWKLRIDNEQFF.